This T cell receptor (beta chain) was sequenced in a study of cytomegalovirus exposure and HLA in healthy donors. The primer mix had 60 Vbeta and 13 Jbeta primers. Assay used: immunoSEQ multiplex PCR; TCRdb lists only in-frame clones, some missing. The table records 150,000 to 200,000 clones, 60% to 85% of them present only once. This TCR came from a woman aged 40 to 55 in good health and CMV-seronegative. What was sequenced was PBMCs.

The CDR3 region has the DNA TGTGCCAGCAGCCCCCTAGCGGGAGGGCCGGGTGAGCAGTTCTTC. Translation gives CASSPLAGGPGEQFF. The chain links TRBV9 to TRBJ2-1; 12 bases agree with TRBD2. Germline values: CDR1 SGDLS, CDR2 YYNGEE. With 4 bases clipped from V and 9 bases from J, the junction kept 8 bases outside the gene matches. CDR3 size: 15 residues.